These T cell receptor beta chains were read from a single sample in a study of T cells in Graves' hyperthyroidism and ophthalmopathy. Via MiXCR, TCRdb re-called the multiplex PCR reads, giving one row per CDR3 protein. This table holds some 550,000 distinct CDR3 sequences, more than 15% found once. The sequencing input was blood. The receptors stem from a woman aged 40 to 50 with Graves' ophthalmopathy. Each CDR3 is given without its conserved first and last residue.

TRBJ2-3,TRBV20-1,SARADRMLDTQY
TRBJ2-7,TRBV7-9,ASSYLAGGPHEQY
TRBJ2-5,TRBV27,ASSPTGGKKTQY
TRBJ2-1,TRBV30,AWSVQAGQYNEQF
TRBJ1-2,TRBV2,ASSVHGQGPYGYT
TRBJ2-1,TRBV6-4,ASSDEGSASYNEQF
TRBJ1-5,TRBV19,ASSTLQGYNQPQH
TRBJ2-7,TRBV27,ASSFSNPPYEQY
TRBJ2-2,TRBV29-1,SAAPTGGTGELF
TRBJ2-3,TRBV24-1,ATSDSRGRTDTQY
TRBJ2-1,TRBV20-1,SARARGASGTSGSSYNEQF
TRBJ1-1,TRBV29-1,SVTGQGLTEAF
TRBJ2-7,TRBV9,ASSVGTSGRPPQIYEQY
TRBJ2-7,TRBV29-1,SAGAGWGEQY
TRBJ2-3,TRBV24-1,ATSDQGTDTQY
TRBJ2-7,TRBV18,ASSPGSPLDEQY
TRBJ1-1,TRBV7-9,ASNLGGTEAF
TRBJ2-1,TRBV19,ASKSGSGGLNEQF
TRBJ1-1,TRBV5-1,ASKRNLNTEAF
TRBJ2-1,TRBV7-9,ASSHWTSGDEQF
TRBJ2-3,TRBV7-9,ASSPGWDTQY
TRBJ1-2,TRBV20-1,SARDFDYGYT
TRBJ2-3,TRBV19,ASSNRADTQY
TRBJ2-5,TRBV11-2,ASSSRRAQETQY
TRBJ1-1,TRBV2,ASSDRTGNTEAF
TRBJ1-1,TRBV18,ASELGSTNTEAF
TRBJ1-4,TRBV30,AWSPTTGVEKLF
TRBJ2-1,TRBV5-1,ASSFFSLQSYNEQF
TRBJ1-1,TRBV20-1,SARQLGTGFTEAF
TRBJ2-1,TRBV5-5,ASSSGVAGGRGDEQF
TRBJ1-2,TRBV20-1,SAIRAVGSNYGYT
TRBJ1-2,TRBV27,ASSLGRYYGYT
TRBJ2-2,TRBV6-1,ASRRGLDTGELF
TRBJ2-3,TRBV2,ASRTSGRMAASTDTQY
TRBJ2-2,TRBV20-1,SARAGGPRTGELF
TRBJ2-7,TRBV7-2,ASSWLGYEQY
TRBJ1-6,TRBV9,ASSDQISNSPLH
TRBJ1-6,TRBV18,ASSQSRGGNSPLH
TRBJ2-7,TRBV7-2,ASSPRHGGSYEQY
TRBJ2-1,TRBV4-1,ASSRGSGTFSYNEQF
TRBJ2-3,TRBV5-6,ASSYSGNSGTDTQY
TRBJ1-1,TRBV28,ASSLFQDLNTEAF
TRBJ1-3,TRBV19,ASTLRSYSGNTIY
TRBJ2-7,TRBV20-1,SARGDREYEQY
TRBJ2-1,TRBV29-1,SVEDPQGDEQF
TRBJ2-5,TRBV7-7,ASSSRGVETQY